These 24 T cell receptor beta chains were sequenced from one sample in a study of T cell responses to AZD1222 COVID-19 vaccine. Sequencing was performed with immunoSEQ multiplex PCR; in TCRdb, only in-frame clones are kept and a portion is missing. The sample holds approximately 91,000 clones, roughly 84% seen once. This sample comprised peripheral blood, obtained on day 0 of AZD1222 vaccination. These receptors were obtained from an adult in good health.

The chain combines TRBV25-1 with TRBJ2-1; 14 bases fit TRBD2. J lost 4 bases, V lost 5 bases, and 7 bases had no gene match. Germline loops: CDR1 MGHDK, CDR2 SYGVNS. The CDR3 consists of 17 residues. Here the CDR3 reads CASSSPTSGGAYNEQFF. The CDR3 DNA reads TGTGCCAGCAGTTCCCCGACTAGCGGGGGGGCTTACAATGAGCAGTTCTTC.

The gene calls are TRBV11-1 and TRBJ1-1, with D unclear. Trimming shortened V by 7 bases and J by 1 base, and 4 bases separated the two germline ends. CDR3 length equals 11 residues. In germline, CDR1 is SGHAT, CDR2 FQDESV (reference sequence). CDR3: CASKKNTEAFF. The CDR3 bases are TGTGCCAGCAAAAAGAACACTGAAGCTTTCTTT.

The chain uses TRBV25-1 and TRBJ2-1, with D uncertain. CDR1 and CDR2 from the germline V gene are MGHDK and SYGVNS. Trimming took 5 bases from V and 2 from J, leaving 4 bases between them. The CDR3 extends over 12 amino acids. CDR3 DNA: TGTGCCAGCAGTCAGGCCTACAATGAGCAGTTCTTC. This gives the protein CASSQAYNEQFF.

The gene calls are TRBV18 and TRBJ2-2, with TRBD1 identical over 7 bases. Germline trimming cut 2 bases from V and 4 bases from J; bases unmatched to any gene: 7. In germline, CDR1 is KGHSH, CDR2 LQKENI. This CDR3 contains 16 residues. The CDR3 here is CASSPLDRWATGELFF. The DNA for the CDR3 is TGTGCCAGCTCACCATTGGACAGGTGGGCCACCGGGGAGCTGTTTTTT. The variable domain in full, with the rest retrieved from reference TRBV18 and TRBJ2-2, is NAGVMQNPRHLVRRRGQEARLRCSPMKGHSHVYWYRQLPEEGLKFMVYLQKENIIDESGMPKERFSAEFPKEGPSILRIQQVVRGDSAAYFCASSPLDRWATGELFFGEGSRLTVL.

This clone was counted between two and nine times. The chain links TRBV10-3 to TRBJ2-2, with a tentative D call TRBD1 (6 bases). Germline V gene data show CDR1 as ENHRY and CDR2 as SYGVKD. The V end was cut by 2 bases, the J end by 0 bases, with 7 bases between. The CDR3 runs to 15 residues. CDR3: CAISEGQTNTGELFF. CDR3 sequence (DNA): TGTGCCATCAGTGAGGGACAGACGAACACCGGGGAGCTGTTTTTT.

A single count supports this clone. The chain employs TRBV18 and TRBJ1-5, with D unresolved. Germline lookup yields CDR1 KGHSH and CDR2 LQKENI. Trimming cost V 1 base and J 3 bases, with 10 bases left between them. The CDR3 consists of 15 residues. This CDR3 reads CASSPQKGPNQPQHF. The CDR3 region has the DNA TGTGCCAGCTCACCACAAAAAGGTCCCAATCAGCCCCAGCATTTT.

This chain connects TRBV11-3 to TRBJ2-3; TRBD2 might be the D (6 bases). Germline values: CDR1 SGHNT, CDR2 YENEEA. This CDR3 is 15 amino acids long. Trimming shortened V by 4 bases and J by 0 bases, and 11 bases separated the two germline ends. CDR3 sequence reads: CASSSYSGSTDTQYF. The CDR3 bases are TGTGCCAGCAGCTCCTATAGCGGAAGCACAGATACGCAGTATTTT.

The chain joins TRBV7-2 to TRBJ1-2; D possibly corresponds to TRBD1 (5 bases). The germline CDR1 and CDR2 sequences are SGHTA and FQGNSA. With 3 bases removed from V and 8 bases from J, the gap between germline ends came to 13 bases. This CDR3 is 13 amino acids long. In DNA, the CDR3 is TGTGCCAGCAGCTTCCGGGACGGAGGAGGCTACACCTTC. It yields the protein CASSFRDGGGYTF. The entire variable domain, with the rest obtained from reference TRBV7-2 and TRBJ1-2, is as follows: GAGVSQSPSNKVTEKGKDVELRCDPISGHTALYWYRQSLGQGLEFLIYFQGNSAPDKSGLPSDRFSAERTGGSVSTLTIQRTQQEDSAVYLCASSFRDGGGYTFGSGTRLTVV.

The DNA for the CDR3 is TGTGCCACCAGCACGTATCAGGGGGCGCGGCAAGAGACCCAGTACTTC. Its translation is CATSTYQGARQETQYF. J is TRBJ2-5 and V is TRBV15, with 8 bases aligning to TRBD1. Germline V gene lookup returns CDR1 LNHNV and CDR2 YYDKDF (reference sequence). The CDR3 contains 16 residues. With 4 bases clipped from V and 2 bases from J, the junction kept 9 bases outside the gene matches.

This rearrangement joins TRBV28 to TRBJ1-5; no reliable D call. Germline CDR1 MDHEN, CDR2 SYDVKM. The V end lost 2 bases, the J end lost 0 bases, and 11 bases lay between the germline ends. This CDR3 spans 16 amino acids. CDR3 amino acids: CASSLGRRGSNQPQHF. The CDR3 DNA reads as TGTGCCAGCAGTTTAGGCCGGAGAGGTAGCAATCAGCCCCAGCATTTT. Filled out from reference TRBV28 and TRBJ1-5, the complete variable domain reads DVKVTQSSRYLVKRTGEKVFLECVQDMDHENMFWYRQDPGLGLRLIYFSYDVKMKEKGDIPEGYSVSREKKERFSLILESASTNQTSMYLCASSLGRRGSNQPQHFGDGTRLSIL.

The CDR3 loop reads CASSEPSGNTIYF. Written as DNA, the CDR3 is TGTGCCAGCAGCGAACCCTCTGGAAACACCATATATTTT. J is TRBJ1-3 and V is TRBV7-2; D gene uncertain. Germline V lookup: CDR1 SGHTA, CDR2 FQGNSA. V lost 5 bases to trimming and J lost 0 bases, with 5 bases between them. The length of the CDR3 is 13 residues.

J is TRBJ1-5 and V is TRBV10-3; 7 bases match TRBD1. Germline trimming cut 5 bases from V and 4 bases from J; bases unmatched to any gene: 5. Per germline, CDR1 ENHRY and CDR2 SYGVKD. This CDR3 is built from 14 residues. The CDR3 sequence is CAISSSQGNQPQHF. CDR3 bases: TGTGCCATCAGTTCCTCACAGGGGAATCAGCCCCAGCATTTT.

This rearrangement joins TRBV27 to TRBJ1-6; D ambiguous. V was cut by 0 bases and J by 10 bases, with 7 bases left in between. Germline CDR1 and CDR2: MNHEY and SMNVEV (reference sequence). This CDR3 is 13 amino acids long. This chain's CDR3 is CASSLSEDSPLHF. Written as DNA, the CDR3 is TGTGCCAGCAGTTTATCTGAGGACTCACCCCTCCACTTT.

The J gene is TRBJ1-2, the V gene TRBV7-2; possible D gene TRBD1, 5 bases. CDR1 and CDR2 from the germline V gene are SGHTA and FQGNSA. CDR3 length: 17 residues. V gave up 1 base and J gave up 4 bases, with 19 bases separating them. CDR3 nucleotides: TGTGCCAGCAGCTTAGATCCCTACAGGTCGGGTAGCTATGGCTACACCTTC. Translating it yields CASSLDPYRSGSYGYTF. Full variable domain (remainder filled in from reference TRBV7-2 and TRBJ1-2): GAGVSQSPSNKVTEKGKDVELRCDPISGHTALYWYRQSLGQGLEFLIYFQGNSAPDKSGLPSDRFSAERTGGSVSTLTIQRTQQEDSAVYLCASSLDPYRSGSYGYTFGSGTRLTVV.

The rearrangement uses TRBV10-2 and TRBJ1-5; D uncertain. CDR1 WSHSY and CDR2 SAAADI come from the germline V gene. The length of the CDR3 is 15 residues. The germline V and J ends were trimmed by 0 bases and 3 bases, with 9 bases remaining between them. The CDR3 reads CASSESFTVNQPQHF. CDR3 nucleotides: TGCGCCAGCAGTGAGTCGTTCACAGTCAATCAGCCCCAGCATTTT.

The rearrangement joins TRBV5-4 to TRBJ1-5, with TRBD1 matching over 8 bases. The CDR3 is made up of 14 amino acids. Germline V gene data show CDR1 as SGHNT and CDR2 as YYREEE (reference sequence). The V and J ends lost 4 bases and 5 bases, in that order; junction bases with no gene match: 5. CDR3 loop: CASSVDRGDQPQHF. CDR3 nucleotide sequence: TGTGCCAGCAGCGTTGACAGGGGAGATCAGCCCCAGCATTTT.

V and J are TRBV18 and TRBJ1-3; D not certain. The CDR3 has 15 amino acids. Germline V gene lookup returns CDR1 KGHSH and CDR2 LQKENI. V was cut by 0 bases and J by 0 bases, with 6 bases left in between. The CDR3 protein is CASSPPAASGNTIYF. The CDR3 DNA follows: TGTGCCAGCTCACCACCGGCGGCCTCTGGAAACACCATATATTTT.

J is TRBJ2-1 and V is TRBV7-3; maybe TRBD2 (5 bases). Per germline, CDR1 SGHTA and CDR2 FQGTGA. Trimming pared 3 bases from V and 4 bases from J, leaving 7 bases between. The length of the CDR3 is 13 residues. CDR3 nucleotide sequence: TGTGCCAGCAGCTTCGAGCGGTACAATGAGCAGTTCTTC. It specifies CASSFERYNEQFF. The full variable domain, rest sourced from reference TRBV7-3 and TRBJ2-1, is GAGVSQTPSNKVTEKGKYVELRCDPISGHTALYWYRQSLGQGPEFLIYFQGTGAADDSGLPNDRFFAVRPEGSVSTLKIQRTERGDSAVYLCASSFERYNEQFFGPGTRLTVL.

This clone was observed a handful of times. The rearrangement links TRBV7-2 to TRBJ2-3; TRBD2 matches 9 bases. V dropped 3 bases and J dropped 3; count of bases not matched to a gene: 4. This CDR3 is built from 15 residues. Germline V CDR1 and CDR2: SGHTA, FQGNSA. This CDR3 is CASSLPSGATDTQYF. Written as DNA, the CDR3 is TGTGCCAGCAGCTTGCCTAGCGGGGCTACAGATACGCAGTATTTT. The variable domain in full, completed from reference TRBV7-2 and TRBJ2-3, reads GAGVSQSPSNKVTEKGKDVELRCDPISGHTALYWYRQSLGQGLEFLIYFQGNSAPDKSGLPSDRFSAERTGGSVSTLTIQRTQQEDSAVYLCASSLPSGATDTQYFGPGTRLTVL.

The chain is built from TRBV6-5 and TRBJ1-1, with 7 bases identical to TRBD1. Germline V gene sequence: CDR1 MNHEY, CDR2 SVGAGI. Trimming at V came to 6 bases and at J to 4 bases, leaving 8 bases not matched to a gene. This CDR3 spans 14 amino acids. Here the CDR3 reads CASRTGQVPTEAFF. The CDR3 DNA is TGTGCCAGCAGAACCGGACAGGTTCCCACTGAAGCTTTCTTT.

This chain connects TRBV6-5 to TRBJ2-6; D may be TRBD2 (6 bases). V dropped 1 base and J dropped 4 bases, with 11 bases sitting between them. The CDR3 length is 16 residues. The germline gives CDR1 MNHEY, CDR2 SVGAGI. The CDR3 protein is CASSYLAEPGANVLTF. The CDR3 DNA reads TGTGCCAGCAGTTACTTAGCGGAACCCGGGGCCAACGTCCTGACTTTC.

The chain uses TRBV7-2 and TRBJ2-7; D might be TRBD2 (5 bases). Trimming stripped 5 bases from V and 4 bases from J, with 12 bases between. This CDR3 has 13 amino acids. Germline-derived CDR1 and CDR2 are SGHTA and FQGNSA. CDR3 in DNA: TGTGCCAGCAGCCTGGGGTGGGAGTACGAGCAGTACTTC. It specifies CASSLGWEYEQYF.

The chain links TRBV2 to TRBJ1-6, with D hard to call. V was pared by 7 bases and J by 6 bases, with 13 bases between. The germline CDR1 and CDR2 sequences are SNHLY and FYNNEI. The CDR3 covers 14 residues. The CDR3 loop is CASNTGLLNSPLHF. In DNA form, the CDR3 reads TGTGCCAGCAATACCGGCCTCCTTAATTCACCCCTCCACTTT.

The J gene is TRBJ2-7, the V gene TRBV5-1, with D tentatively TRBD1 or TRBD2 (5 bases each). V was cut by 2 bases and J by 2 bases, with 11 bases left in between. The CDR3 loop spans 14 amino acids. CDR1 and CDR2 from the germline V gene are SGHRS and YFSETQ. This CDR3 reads CASSLRGPTYEQYF. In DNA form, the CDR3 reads TGCGCCAGCAGCTTACGGGGCCCAACCTACGAGCAGTACTTC.